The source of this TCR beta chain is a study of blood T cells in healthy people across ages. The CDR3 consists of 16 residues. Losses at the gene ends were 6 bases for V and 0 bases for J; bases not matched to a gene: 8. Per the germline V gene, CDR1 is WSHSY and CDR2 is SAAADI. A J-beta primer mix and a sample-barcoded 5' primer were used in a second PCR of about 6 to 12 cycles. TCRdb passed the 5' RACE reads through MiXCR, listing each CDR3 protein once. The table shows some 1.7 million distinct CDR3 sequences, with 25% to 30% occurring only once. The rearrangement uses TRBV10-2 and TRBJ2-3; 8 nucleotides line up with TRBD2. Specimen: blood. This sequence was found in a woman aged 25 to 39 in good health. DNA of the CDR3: TGCGCCAGCAGCAGACTAGCGAGCTCTAGCACAGATACGCAGTATTTT. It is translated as CASSRLASSSTDTQYF.